This T cell receptor beta chain was recovered during a study of T cells in localized non-small cell lung cancer. Data came from immunoSEQ multiplex PCR; TCRdb stores just in-frame clones and leaves some out. Of 60,000 to 85,000 clones in the sample, roughly nine tenths are singletons; the top ten hold around a fifth. V lost 4 bases, J lost 7 bases, and 16 bases lay in between. This CDR3 has 14 residues. CDR1 is ENHRY, CDR2 SYGVKD, per germline. Sequencing was performed on peripheral blood, taken before any cancer treatment. V usage is TRBV10-3 and J usage is TRBJ1-1; D not certain. The clonotype was recovered from a male donor aged 60 or older with stage III squamous cell lung carcinoma. CDR3 sequence reads: CAISARTAGFEAFF. CDR3 nucleotides: TGTGCCATCAGTGCGCGGACGGCGGGTTTTGAAGCTTTCTTT.